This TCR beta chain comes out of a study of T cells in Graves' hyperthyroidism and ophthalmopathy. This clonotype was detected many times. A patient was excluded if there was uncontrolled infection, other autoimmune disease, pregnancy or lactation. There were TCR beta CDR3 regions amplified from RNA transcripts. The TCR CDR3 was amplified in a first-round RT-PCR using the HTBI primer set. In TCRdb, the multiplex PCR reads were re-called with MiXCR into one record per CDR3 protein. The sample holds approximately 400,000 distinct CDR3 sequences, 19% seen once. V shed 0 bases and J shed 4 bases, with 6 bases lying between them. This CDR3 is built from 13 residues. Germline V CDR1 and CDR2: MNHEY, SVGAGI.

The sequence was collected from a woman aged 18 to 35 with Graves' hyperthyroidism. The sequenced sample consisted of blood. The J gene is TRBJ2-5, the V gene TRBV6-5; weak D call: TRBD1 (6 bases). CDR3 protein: CASSYSTGETQYF. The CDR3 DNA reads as TGTGCCAGCAGTTACTCGACAGGAGAGACCCAGTACTTC.